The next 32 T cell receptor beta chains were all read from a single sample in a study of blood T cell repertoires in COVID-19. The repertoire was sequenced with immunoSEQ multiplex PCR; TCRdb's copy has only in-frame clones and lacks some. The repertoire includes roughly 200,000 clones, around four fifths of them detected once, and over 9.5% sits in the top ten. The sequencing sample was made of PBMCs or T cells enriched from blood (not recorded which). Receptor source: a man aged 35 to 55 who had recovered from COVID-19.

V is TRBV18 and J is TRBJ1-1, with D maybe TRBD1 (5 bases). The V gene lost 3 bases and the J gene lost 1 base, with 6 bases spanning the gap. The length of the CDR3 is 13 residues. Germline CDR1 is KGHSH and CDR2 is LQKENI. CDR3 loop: CASSPTANTEAFF. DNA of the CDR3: TGTGCCAGCTCACCGACAGCGAACACTGAAGCTTTCTTT.

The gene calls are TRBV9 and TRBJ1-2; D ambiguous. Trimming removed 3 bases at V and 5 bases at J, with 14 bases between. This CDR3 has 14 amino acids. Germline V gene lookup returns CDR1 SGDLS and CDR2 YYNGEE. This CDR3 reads CASSAPSRPYGYTF. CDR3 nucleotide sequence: TGTGCCAGCAGCGCTCCGAGCAGGCCTTATGGCTACACCTTC.

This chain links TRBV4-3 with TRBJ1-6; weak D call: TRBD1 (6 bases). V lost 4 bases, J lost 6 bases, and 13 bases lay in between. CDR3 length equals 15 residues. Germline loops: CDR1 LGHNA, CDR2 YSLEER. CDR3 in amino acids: CASSRARTANSPLHF. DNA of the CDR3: TGCGCCAGCAGCCGCGCACGGACAGCTAATTCACCCCTCCACTTT.

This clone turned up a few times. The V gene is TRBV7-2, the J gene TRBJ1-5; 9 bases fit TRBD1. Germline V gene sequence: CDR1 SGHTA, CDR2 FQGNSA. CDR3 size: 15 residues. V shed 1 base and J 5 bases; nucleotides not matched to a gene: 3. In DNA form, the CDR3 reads TGTGCCAGCAGCTTAGAGGGGACAGGGCATCAGCCCCAGCATTTT. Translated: CASSLEGTGHQPQHF. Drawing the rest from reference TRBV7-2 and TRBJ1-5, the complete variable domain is GAGVSQSPSNKVTEKGKDVELRCDPISGHTALYWYRQSLGQGLEFLIYFQGNSAPDKSGLPSDRFSAERTGGSVSTLTIQRTQQEDSAVYLCASSLEGTGHQPQHFGDGTRLSIL.

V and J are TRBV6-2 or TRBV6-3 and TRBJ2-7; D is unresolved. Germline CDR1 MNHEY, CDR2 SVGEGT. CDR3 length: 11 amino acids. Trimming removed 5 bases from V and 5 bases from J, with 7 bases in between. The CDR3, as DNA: TGTGCCAGCAGTAGAACTAACGAGCAGTACTTC. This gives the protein CASSRTNEQYF.

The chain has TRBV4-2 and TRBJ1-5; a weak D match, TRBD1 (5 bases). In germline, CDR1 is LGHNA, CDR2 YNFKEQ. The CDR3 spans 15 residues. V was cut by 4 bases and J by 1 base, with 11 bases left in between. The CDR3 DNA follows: TGTGCCAGCAGCCTCATGACAGAGAGCAATCAGCCCCAGCATTTT. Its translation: CASSLMTESNQPQHF.

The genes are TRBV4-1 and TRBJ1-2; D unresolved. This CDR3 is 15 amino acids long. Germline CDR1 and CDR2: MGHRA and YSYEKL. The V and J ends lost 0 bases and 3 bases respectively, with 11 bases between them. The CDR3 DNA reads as TGCGCCAGCAGCCAAGACCCGGGGAAGGACTATGGCTACACCTTC. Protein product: CASSQDPGKDYGYTF.

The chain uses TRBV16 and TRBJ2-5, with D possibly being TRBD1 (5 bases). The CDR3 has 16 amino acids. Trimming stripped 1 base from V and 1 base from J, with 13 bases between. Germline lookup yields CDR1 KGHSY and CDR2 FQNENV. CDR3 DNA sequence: TGTGCCAGCAGCCAATTCAGGGAAGATACCCAAGAGACCCAGTACTTC. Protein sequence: CASSQFREDTQETQYF.

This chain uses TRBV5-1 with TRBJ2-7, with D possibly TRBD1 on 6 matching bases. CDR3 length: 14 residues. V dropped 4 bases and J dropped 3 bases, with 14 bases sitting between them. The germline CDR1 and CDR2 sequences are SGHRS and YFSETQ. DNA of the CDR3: TGCGCCAGCAGCCCCGGGGACACCTTCTACGAGCAGTACTTC. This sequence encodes CASSPGDTFYEQYF.

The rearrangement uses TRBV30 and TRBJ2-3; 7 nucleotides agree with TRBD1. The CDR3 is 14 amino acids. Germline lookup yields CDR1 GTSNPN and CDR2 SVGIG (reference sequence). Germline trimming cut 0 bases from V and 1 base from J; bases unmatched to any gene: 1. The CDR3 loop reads CAWSVGQGTDTQYF. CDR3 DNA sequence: TGTGCCTGGAGTGTCGGACAGGGCACAGATACGCAGTATTTT.

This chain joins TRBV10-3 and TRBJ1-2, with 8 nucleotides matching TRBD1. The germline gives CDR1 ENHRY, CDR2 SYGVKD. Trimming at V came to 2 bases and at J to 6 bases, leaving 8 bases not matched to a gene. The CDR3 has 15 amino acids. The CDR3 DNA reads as TGTGCCATCAGTGAGACAGGACAGGGAACCCATGGCTACACCTTC. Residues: CAISETGQGTHGYTF.

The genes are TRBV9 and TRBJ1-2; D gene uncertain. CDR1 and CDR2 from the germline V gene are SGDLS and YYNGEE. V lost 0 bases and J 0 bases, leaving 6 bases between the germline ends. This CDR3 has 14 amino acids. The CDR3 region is CASSVAAANYGYTF. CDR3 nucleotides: TGTGCCAGCAGCGTAGCTGCGGCTAACTATGGCTACACCTTC.

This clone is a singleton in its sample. CDR3 sequence reads: CASYKPGLEDSPLHF. The CDR3 DNA is TGTGCCAGCTATAAACCGGGTCTCGAGGATTCACCCCTCCACTTT. The chain has TRBV21-1 and TRBJ1-6. TRBV21-1 is listed as a pseudogene. This CDR3 comprises 15 residues.

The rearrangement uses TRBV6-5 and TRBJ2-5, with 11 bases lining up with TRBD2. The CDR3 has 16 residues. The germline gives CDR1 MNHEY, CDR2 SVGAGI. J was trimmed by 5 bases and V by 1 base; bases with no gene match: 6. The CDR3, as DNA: TGTGCCAGCAGTTACTATACTAGCGGGAGTTGGGAGACCCAGTACTTC. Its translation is CASSYYTSGSWETQYF.

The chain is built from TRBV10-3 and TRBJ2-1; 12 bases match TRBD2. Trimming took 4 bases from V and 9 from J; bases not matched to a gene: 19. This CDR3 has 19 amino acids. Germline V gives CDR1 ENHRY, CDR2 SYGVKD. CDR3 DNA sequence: TGTGCCATCAGTGGAGGGGGGGCGAATGGACTAGCGGGGAGCGGTGAGCAGTTCTTC. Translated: CAISGGGANGLAGSGEQFF.

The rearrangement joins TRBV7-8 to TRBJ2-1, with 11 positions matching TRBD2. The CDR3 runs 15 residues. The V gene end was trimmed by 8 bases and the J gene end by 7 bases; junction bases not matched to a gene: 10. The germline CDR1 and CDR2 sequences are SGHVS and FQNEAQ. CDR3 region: CASQRFSGRANEQFF. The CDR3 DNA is TGTGCCAGCCAAAGATTTAGCGGGAGGGCAAATGAGCAGTTCTTC.

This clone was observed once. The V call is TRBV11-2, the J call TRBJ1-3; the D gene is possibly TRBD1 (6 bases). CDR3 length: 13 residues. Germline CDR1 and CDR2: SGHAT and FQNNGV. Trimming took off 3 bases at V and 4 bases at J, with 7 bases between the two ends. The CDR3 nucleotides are TGTGCCAGCAGCTTTACAGGGGGAAACACCATATATTTT. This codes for CASSFTGGNTIYF.

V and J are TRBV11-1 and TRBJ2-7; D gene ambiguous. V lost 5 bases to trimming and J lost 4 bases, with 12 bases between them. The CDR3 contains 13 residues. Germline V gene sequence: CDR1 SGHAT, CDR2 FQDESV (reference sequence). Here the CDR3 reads CASSREPLYEQYF. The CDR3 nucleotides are TGTGCCAGCAGCCGAGAGCCGCTTTACGAGCAGTACTTC.

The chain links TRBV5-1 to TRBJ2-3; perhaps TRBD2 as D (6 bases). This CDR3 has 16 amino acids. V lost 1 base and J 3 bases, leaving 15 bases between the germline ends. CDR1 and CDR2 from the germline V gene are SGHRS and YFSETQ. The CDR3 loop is CASSLFPGEGTDTQYF. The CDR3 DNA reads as TGCGCCAGCAGCTTGTTTCCGGGAGAAGGGACAGATACGCAGTATTTT.

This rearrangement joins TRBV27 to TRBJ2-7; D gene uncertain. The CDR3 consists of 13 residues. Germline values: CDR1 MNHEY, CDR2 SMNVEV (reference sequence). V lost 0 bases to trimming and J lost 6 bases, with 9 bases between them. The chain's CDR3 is CASSLSMSPEQYF. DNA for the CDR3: TGTGCCAGCAGTTTATCTATGTCTCCCGAGCAGTACTTC.

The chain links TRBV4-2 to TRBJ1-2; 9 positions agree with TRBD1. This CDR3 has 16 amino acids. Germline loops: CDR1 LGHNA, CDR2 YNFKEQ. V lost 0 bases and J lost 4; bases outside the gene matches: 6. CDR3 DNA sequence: TGTGCCAGCAGCCAAGATAGCACAGGGGGCATCTATGGCTACACCTTC. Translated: CASSQDSTGGIYGYTF.

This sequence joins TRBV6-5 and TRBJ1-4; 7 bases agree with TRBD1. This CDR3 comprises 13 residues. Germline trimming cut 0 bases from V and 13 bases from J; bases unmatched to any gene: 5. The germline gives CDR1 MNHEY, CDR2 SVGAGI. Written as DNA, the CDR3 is TGTGCCAGCAGTTACTCGGGGACAGAAGCACTGTTTTTT. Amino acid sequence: CASSYSGTEALFF.

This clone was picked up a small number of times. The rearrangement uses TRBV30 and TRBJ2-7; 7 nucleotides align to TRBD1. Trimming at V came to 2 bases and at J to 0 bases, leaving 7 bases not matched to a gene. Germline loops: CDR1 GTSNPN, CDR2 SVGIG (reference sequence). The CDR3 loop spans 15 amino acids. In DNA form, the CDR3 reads TGTGCCTGGAGTAGGTTGGGACAGTACTCCTACGAGCAGTACTTC. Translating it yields CAWSRLGQYSYEQYF.

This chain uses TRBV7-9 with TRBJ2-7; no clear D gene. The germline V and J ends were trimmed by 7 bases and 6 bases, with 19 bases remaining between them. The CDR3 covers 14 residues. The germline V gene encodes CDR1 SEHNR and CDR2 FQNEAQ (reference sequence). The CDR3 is CASTTSPGHGEQYF. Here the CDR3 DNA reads TGTGCCAGCACTACATCGCCGGGTCACGGCGAGCAGTACTTC.

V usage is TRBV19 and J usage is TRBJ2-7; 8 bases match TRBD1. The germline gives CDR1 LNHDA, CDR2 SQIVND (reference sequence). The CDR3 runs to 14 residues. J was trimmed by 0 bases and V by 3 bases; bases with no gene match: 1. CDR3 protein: CASSIGQGSYEQYV. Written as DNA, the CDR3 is TGTGCCAGTAGTATTGGACAGGGCTCCTACGAGCAGTACGTC.

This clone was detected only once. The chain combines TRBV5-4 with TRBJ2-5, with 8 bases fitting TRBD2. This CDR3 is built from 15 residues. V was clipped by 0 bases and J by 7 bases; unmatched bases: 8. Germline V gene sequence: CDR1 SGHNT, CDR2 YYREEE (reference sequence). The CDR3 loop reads CASSLEGSGVRTQYF. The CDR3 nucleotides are TGTGCCAGCAGCTTGGAGGGTAGCGGGGTCAGGACCCAGTACTTC. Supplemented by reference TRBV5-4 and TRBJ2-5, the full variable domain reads ETGVTQSPTHLIKTRGQQVTLRCSSQSGHNTVSWYQQALGQGPQFIFQYYREEENGRGNFPPRFSGLQFPNYSSELNVNALELDDSALYLCASSLEGSGVRTQYFGPGTRLLVL.

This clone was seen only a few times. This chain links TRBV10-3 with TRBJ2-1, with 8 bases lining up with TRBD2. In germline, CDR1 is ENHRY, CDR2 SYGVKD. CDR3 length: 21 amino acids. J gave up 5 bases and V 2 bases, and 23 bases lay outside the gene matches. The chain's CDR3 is CAISEKVGKAGGPFSDNEQFF. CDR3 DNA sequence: TGTGCCATCAGTGAGAAGGTGGGTAAGGCGGGAGGCCCTTTCTCGGACAATGAGCAGTTCTTC.

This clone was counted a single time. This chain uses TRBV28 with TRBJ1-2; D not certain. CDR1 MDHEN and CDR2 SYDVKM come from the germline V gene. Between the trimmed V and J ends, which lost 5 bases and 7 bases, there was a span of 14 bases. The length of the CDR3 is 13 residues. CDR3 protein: CASSLPRVGGYTF. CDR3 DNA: TGTGCCAGCAGTCTCCCCCGGGTCGGTGGCTACACCTTC.

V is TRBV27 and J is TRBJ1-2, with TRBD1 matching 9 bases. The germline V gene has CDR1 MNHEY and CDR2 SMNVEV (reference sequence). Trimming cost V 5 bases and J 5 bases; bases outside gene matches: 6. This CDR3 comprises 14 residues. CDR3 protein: CASSLTGTGYGYTF. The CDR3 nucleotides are TGTGCCAGCAGTCTCACGGGGACAGGGTATGGCTACACCTTC.

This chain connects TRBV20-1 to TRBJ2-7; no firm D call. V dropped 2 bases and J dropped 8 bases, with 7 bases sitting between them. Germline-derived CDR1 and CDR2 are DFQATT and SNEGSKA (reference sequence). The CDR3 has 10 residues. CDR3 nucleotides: TGCAGTGCTAGATCTTCCCAGCAGTACTTC. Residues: CSARSSQQYF.

DNA for the CDR3: TGTGCCACTCTACGGGGGGAATCTAACTATGGCTACACCTTC. This translates into CATLRGESNYGYTF. The chain links TRBV2 to TRBJ1-2, with D perhaps TRBD1 (5 bases). Germline V gene data show CDR1 as SNHLY and CDR2 as FYNNEI. The V end was cut by 10 bases, the J end by 0 bases, with 15 bases between. The CDR3 sequence is 14 residues long.

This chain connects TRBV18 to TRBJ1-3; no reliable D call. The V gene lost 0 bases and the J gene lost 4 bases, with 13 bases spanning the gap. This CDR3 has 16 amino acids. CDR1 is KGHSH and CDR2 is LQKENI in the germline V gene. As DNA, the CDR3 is TGTGCCAGCTCACCACCGAGCGCGGGGAGGGGAAACACCATATATTTT. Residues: CASSPPSAGRGNTIYF.